This TCR beta chain was identified in a study of early T cells in non-severe SARS-CoV-2 infection. This clonotype turned up a few times. TCRdb re-analysed the 5' RACE reads in MiXCR, keeping a single row per CDR3 protein. This repertoire shows tens of thousands of distinct CDR3 sequences, roughly 4% found once; its top ten account for 9% to 10%. CDR1 is MNHEY and CDR2 is SVGAGI in the germline V gene. After removal of 5 bases from V and 4 bases from J, the junction contained 9 bases not matched to a gene. The CDR3 spans 16 residues. The receptor was derived from an adult who was a healthcare worker with PCR-confirmed SARS-CoV-2 infection or an uninfected control (not recorded which). This chain uses TRBV6-5 with TRBJ1-2; TRBD1 matches at 11 bases. Sequencing input: whole blood. The DNA of the CDR3 is TGTGCCAGCAGTGCTATCCGGACAGGGGGCGGCTATGGCTACACCTTC. Encoded protein: CASSAIRTGGGYGYTF.